The 2 T cell receptor beta chains given below trace back to one sample, sequenced in a study of T cell responses to AZD1222 COVID-19 vaccine. The table came from immunoSEQ multiplex PCR; TCRdb's copy has only in-frame clones and leaves some out. The sample records approximately 120,000 clones, 80% to 90% being singletons. Material: peripheral blood, obtained 28 days after the second AZD1222 dose. The receptors stem from an adult who received the AZD1222 COVID-19 vaccine.

The rearrangement joins TRBV6-5 to TRBJ1-5; D is perhaps TRBD1 (5 bases). V gave up 4 bases and J gave up 2 bases, with 15 bases separating them. The V gene's germline CDR1 is MNHEY and CDR2 SVGAGI. The CDR3 runs to 16 residues. This chain's CDR3 is CASSSRSTVGNQPQHF. CDR3 nucleotides: TGTGCCAGCAGTTCCAGATCGACAGTCGGCAATCAGCCCCAGCATTTT.

The rearrangement links TRBV12-5 to TRBJ1-1; the D gene is possibly TRBD1 (5 bases). V gave up 7 bases and J gave up 5 bases, with 17 bases separating them. CDR1 is LGHNT, CDR2 FRNRAP, per germline. CDR3 length: 14 amino acids. This chain's CDR3 is CASALRAGGTEAFF. CDR3 coding DNA: TGTGCTAGTGCGCTCAGGGCCGGGGGGACTGAAGCTTTCTTT. The full variable domain, in which reference TRBV12-5 and TRBJ1-1 provide the parts outside the CDR3, is DARVTQTPRHKVTEMGQEVTMRCQPILGHNTVFWYRQTMMQGLELLAYFRNRAPLDDSGMPKDRFSAEMPDATLATLKIQPSEPRDSAVYFCASALRAGGTEAFFGQGTRLTVV.